The entry below gives a single T cell receptor beta chain sequence along with its context. This sample was taken from a study of OX40 agonist ivuxolimab in advanced cancers. At the level of the study: An agonistic anti-OX40 (CD134) antibody, ivuxolimab, was used to treat the patients. Every 2 weeks, patients received ivuxolimab intravenously, dosed at 0.01 to 10 mg/kg. Patients with hepatocellular carcinoma, melanoma, renal cell or head and neck cancer made up the dose-escalation patients.

Repertoires were generated with immunoSEQ multiplex PCR, while TCRdb's copy carries only in-frame clones and drops some. The sample records tens of thousands of clones, around 90% being singletons. Trimming cost V 2 bases and J 5 bases, with 6 bases left between them. The CDR3 covers 12 residues. Germline V gene sequence: CDR1 SGHTA, CDR2 FQGNSA. The chain joins TRBV7-2 to TRBJ1-2, with D uncertain. Material: CD4+ or CD8+ T cells sorted from blood, obtained in a trial of the OX40 agonist ivuxolimab. The TCR originated in an adult with an advanced solid tumor such as melanoma, head and neck, liver or kidney cancer. This CDR3 is CASSLSRYGYTF. The CDR3 DNA is TGTGCCAGCAGCTTATCCCGGTATGGCTACACCTTC.